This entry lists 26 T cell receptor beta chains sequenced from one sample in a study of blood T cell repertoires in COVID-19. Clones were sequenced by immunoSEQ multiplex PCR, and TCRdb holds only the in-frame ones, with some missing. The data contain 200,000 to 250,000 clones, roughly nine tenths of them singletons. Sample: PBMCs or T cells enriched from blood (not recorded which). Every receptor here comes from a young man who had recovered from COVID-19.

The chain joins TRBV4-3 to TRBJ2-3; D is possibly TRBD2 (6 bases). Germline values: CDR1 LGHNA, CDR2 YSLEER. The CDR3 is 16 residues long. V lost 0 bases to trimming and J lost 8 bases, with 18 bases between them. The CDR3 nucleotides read TGCGCCAGCAGCCAAGATTTGTCTAGCGTACGGGGTACGCAGTATTTT. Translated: CASSQDLSSVRGTQYF.

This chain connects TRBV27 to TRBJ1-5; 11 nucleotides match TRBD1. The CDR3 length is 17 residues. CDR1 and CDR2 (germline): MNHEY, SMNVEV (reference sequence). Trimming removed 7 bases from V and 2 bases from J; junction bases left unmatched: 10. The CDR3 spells CASKIGQGASGNQPQHF. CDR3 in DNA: TGTGCCAGCAAAATCGGACAGGGGGCGTCAGGCAATCAGCCCCAGCATTTT.

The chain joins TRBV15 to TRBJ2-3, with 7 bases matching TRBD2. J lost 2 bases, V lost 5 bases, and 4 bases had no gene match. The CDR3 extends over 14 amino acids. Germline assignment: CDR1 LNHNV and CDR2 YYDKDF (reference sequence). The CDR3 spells CATSAGLSTDTQYF. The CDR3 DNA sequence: TGTGCCACCAGCGCGGGACTATCCACAGATACGCAGTATTTT.

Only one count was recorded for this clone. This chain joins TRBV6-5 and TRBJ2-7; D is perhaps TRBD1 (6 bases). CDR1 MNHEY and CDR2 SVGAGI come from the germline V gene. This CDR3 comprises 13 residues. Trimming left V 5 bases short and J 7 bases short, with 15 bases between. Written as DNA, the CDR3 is TGTGCCAGCAGTCTGATGGTGGGGACAGAGCAGTACTTC. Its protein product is CASSLMVGTEQYF.

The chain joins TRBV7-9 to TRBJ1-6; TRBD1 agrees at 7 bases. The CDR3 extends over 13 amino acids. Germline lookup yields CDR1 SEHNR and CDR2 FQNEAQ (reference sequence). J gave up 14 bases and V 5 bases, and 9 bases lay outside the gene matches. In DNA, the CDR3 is TGTGCCAGCAGCCTCGGGGGTCAGGGGGCCCTCCACTTT. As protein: CASSLGGQGALHF.

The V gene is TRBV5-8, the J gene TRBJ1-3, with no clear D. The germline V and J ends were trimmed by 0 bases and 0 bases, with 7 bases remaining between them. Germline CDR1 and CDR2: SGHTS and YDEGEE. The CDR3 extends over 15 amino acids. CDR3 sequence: CASSLGQNSGNTIYF. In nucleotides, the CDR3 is TGTGCCAGCAGCTTGGGGCAGAACTCTGGAAACACCATATATTTT.

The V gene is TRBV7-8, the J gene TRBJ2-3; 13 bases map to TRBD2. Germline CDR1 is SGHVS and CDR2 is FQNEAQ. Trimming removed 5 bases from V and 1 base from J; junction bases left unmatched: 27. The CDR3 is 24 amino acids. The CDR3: CASSPRYGNTSGRAEFNGTDTQYF. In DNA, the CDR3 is TGTGCCAGCAGCCCTCGCTATGGGAATACTAGCGGGAGGGCCGAATTCAACGGCACAGATACGCAGTATTTT.

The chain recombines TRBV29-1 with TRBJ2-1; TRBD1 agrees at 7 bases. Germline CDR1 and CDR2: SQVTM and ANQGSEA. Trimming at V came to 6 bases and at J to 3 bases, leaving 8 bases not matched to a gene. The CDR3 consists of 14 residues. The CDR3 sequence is CSVGTALSYNEQFF. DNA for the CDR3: TGCAGCGTGGGGACAGCCCTCAGCTACAATGAGCAGTTCTTC.

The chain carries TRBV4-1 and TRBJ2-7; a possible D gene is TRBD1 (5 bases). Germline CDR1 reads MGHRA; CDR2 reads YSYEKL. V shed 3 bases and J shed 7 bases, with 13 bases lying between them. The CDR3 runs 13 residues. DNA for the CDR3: TGCGCCAGCAGCCAGAGTTCAGGGTTAGAGCAGTACTTC. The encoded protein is CASSQSSGLEQYF.

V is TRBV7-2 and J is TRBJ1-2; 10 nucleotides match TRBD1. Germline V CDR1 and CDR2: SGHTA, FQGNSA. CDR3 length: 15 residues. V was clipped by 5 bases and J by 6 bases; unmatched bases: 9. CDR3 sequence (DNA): TGTGCCAGCAGCACCAGACAGGGGGCGCTTGATGGCTACACCTTC. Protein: CASSTRQGALDGYTF.

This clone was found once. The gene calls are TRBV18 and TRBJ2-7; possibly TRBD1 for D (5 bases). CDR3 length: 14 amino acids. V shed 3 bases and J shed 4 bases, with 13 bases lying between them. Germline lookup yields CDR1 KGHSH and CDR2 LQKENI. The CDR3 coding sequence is TGTGCCAGCTCACCGACGGACACTAAATACGAGCAGTACTTC. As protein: CASSPTDTKYEQYF.

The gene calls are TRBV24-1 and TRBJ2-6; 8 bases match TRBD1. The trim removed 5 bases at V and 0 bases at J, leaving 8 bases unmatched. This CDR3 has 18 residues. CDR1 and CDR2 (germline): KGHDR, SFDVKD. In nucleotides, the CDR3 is TGTGCCACCAGTGGAGGGGGGACAGGAGGCTCTGGGGCCAACGTCCTGACTTTC. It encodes CATSGGGTGGSGANVLTF.

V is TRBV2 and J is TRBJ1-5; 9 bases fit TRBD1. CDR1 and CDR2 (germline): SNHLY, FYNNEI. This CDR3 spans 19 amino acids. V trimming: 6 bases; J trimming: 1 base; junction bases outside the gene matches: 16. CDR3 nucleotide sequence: TGTGCCAGCAGCGACCCGGGGACAGGGTACCTCGAGAGCAATCAGCCCCAGCATTTT. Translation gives CASSDPGTGYLESNQPQHF.

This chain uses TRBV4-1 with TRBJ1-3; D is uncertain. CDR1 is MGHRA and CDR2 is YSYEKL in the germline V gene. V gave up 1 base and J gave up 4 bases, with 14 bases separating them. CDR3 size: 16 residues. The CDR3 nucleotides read TGCGCCAGCAGCCAAGTACGGGAGTTGCGAGGAAACACCATATATTTT. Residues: CASSQVRELRGNTIYF.

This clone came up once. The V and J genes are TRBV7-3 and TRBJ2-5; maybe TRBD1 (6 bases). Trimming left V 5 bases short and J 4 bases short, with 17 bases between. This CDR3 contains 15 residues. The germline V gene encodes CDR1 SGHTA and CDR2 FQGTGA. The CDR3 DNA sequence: TGTGCCAGCAGCCGTACAGGGTCGGATGGAGAGACCCAGTACTTC. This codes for CASSRTGSDGETQYF.

CDR3 DNA sequence: TGTGCCAGCAGCGTAGATTTGCCGGATAATTCACCCCTCCACTTT. It specifies CASSVDLPDNSPLHF. V usage is TRBV9 and J usage is TRBJ1-6; D remains ambiguous. This CDR3 comprises 15 residues. V was pared by 0 bases and J by 5 bases, with 9 bases between. Germline CDR1 and CDR2: SGDLS and YYNGEE.

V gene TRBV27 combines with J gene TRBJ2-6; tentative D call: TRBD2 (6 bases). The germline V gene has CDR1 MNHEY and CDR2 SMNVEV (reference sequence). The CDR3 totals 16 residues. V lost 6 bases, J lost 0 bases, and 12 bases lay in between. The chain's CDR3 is CASRPGLISGANVLTF. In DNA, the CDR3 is TGTGCCAGCAGGCCGGGACTGATCTCTGGGGCCAACGTCCTGACTTTC.

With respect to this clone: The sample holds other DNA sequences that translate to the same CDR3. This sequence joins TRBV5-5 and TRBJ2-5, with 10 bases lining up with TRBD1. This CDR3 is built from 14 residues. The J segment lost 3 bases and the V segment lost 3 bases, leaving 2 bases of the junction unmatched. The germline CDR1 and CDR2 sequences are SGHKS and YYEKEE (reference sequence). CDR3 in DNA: TGTGCCAGCAGCTGGACAGGGGGGGAAGAGACCCAGTACTTC. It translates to CASSWTGGEETQYF. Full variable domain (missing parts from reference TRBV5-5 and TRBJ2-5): DAGVTQSPTHLIKTRGQQVTLRCSPISGHKSVSWYQQVLGQGPQFIFQYYEKEERGRGNFPDRFSARQFPNYSSELNVNALLLGDSALYLCASSWTGGEETQYFGPGTRLLVL.

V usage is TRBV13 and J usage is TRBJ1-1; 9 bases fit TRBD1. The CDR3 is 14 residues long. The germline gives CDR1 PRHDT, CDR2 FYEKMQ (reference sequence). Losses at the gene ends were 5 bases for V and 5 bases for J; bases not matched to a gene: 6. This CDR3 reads CASSQLTGGTEAFF. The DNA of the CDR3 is TGTGCCAGCAGCCAACTGACAGGGGGAACTGAAGCTTTCTTT.

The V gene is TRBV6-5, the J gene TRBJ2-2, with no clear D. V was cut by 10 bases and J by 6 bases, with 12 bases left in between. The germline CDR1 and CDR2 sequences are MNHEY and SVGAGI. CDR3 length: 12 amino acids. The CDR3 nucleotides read TGTGCCACGACCAGACGGGCCGGGGAGCTGTTTTTT. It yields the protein CATTRRAGELFF.

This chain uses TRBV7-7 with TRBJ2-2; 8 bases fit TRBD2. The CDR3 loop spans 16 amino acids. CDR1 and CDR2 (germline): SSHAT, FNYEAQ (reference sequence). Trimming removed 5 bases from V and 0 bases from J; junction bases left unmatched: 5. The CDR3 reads CASSQYGGANTGELFF. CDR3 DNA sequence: TGTGCCAGCAGCCAATACGGGGGGGCGAACACCGGGGAGCTGTTTTTT.

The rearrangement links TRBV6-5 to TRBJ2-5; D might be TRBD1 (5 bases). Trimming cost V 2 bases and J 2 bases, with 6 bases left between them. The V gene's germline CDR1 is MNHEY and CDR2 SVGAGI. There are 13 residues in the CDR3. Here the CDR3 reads CASSYDRQETQYF. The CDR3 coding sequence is TGTGCCAGCAGTTACGACAGACAAGAGACCCAGTACTTC.

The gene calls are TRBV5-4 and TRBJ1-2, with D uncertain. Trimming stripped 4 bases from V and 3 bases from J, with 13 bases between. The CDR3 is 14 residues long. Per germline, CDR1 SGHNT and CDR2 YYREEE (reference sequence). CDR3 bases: TGTGCCAGCAGCAGCTTTTGGCAGGACTATGGCTACACCTTC. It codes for CASSSFWQDYGYTF. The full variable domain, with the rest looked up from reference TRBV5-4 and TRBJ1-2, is ETGVTQSPTHLIKTRGQQVTLRCSSQSGHNTVSWYQQALGQGPQFIFQYYREEENGRGNFPPRFSGLQFPNYSSELNVNALELDDSALYLCASSSFWQDYGYTFGSGTRLTVV.

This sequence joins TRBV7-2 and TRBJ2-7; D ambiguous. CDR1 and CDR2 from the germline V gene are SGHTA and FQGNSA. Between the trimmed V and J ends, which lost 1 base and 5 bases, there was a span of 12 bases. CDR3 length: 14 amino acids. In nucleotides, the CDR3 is TGTGCCAGCAGCTTAGATTATTCGAGGAACGAGCAGTACTTC. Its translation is CASSLDYSRNEQYF.

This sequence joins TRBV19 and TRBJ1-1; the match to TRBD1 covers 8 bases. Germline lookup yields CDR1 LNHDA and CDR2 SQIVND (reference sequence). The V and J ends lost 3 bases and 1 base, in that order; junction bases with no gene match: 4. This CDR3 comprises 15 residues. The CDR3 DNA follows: TGTGCCAGTAGTATTGAAGGGACAGGGAACACTGAAGCTTTCTTT. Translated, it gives CASSIEGTGNTEAFF.

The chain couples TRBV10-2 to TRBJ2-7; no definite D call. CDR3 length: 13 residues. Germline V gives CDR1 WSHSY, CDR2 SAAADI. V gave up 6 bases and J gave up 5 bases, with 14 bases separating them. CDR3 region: CASSPPELHEQYF. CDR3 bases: TGCGCCAGCAGCCCTCCTGAGCTCCACGAGCAGTACTTC.